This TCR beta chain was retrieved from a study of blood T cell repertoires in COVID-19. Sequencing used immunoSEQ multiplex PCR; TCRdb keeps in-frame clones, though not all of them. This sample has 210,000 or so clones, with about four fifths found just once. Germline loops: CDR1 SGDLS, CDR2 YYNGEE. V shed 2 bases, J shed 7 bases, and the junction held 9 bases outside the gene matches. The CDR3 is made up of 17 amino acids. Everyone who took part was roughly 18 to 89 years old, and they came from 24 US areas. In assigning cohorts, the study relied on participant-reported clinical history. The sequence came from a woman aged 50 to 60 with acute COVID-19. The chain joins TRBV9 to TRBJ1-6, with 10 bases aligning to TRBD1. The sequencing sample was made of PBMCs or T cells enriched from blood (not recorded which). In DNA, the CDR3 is TGTGCCAGCAGCGTGTCCGGGACAGGGGTAAAGAATTCACCCCTCCACTTT. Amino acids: CASSVSGTGVKNSPLHF. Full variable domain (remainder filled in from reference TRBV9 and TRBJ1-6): DSGVTQTPKHLITATGQRVTLRCSPRSGDLSVYWYQQSLDQGLQFLIQYYNGEERAKGNILERFSAQQFPDLHSELNLSSLELGDSALYFCASSVSGTGVKNSPLHFGNGTRLTVT.